The T cell receptor (beta chain) under discussion was sequenced for a study of blood T cell repertoires in COVID-19. Sequencing was performed with immunoSEQ multiplex PCR; in TCRdb, only in-frame clones are kept and a portion is missing. This table holds a few hundred thousand clones, about 90% found once. The CDR3 loop spans 14 amino acids. The germline V gene has CDR1 LNHDA and CDR2 SQIVND (reference sequence). The germline V and J ends were trimmed by 3 bases and 8 bases, with 16 bases remaining between them. This clonotype was obtained from a woman between 25 and 40 years old who had recovered from COVID-19. This chain joins TRBV19 and TRBJ1-1, with TRBD1 as a possible D gene (6 bases). The specimen was PBMCs or T cells enriched from blood (not recorded which). The DNA for the CDR3 is TGTGCCAGTAGTATGGGGGCCGCCGGCTCGGAAGCTTTCTTT. It specifies CASSMGAAGSEAFF.